This T cell receptor beta chain was obtained from a study of technical replicates of blood from several donors. The ends were cut back, 6 bases at V and 5 bases at J, with 12 bases in the middle. Germline V gene lookup returns CDR1 LGHNA and CDR2 YNFKEQ. CDR3 size: 13 residues. TCRdb keeps only in-frame clones here, not all; method: immunoSEQ multiplex PCR. The sample carries around 93,000 clones, 95% recorded once. V gene TRBV4-2 combines with J gene TRBJ2-3; D may be TRBD2 (6 bases). This clonotype was obtained from a human donor in good health. The sequenced material came from T cells isolated from PBMCs. The chain's CDR3 is CASRGTSLDTQYF. The CDR3 nucleotides read TGTGCCAGCAGGGGAACTAGCTTAGATACGCAGTATTTT.